The sequence of this T cell receptor beta chain was determined in a study of T cells in pancreatic ductal adenocarcinoma. The data were produced by immunoSEQ multiplex PCR, yet TCRdb's version contains in-frame clones alone and is incomplete. Among about 5,400 clones listed, 65% to 80% were seen once. Selected pancreatic ductal adenocarcinoma patients had undergone surgery without neoadjuvant therapy. Study-level points and caveats: Mean clonality was about 0.12 in tumors and 0.07 to 0.075 in blood, not significantly different. Tumor-versus-blood clonality comparisons may be biased toward lower tumor diversity. Results skew toward the minority of patients with early-stage disease.

Concerning this clone itself: Its antigen remains unidentified.

Source material: pancreatic tumor tissue. The sequence was collected from a human donor with pancreatic ductal adenocarcinoma.

The DNA for the CDR3 is TGCGCCAGCAGTCAGTCCGGGACAGGGCGAACCCCACTCATCTACGAGCAGTACTTC. Encoded protein: CASSQSGTGRTPLIYEQYF. This chain connects TRBV23-1 to TRBJ2-7; 9 nucleotides line up with TRBD1. TRBV23-1 is classed as an ORF, of uncertain function. Unmatched junction bases numbered 18, after V lost 3 bases and J lost 3 bases. CDR3 length: 19 residues.